This record looks at one T cell receptor (beta chain) sequence and its context. Its target is unknown. The method was immunoSEQ multiplex PCR; TCRdb's version includes in-frame clones alone and lacks a portion of them. The profile shows around 2,100,000 clones, roughly 95% of them singletons. CD45RO-negative, CCR7-positively selected cells formed the naive CD8 fraction, excluding terminally differentiated effector memory CD45RA+ cells. Germline V gene data show CDR1 as LGHNA and CDR2 as YSLEER. The length of the CDR3 is 19 residues. V shed 1 base, J shed 2 bases, and the junction held 16 bases outside the gene matches. The sample is drawn from a study of shared clonotypes between healthy human individuals. Study-level information: CD4 naive and memory got three plates each, CD8 naive two, CD8 memory one. Study results and limitations: Richness estimates generally favored naive over memory subsets.

Specimen: naive CD8+ T cells sorted from blood. This TCR was sampled from a man in his late teens or twenties in good health. This chain joins TRBV4-3 and TRBJ2-7, with 8 bases fitting TRBD1. For the CDR3, the DNA is TGCGCCAGCAGCCAAGTTTTCGTAGACAGGGGAAAGGAGGCCTACGAGCAGTACTTC. Translating gives CASSQVFVDRGKEAYEQYF.